This TCR beta chain was found in a study of cytomegalovirus exposure and HLA in healthy donors. In germline, CDR1 is SEHNR, CDR2 FQNEAQ (reference sequence). V lost 9 bases and J 3 bases, leaving 12 bases between the germline ends. The CDR3 extends over 13 amino acids. Primers included in the PCR were 60 Vbeta and 13 Jbeta primers. Produced via immunoSEQ multiplex PCR; TCRdb's table is partial and in-frame only. The sample contains over 95,000 clones, 67% of which appear only once. The clonotype was recovered from a young man in good health and CMV-seropositive. The V call is TRBV7-9, the J call TRBJ1-3; D unclear. Sequenced material: PBMCs. In DNA, the CDR3 is TGTGCCAGTCGAGAGGGAATTGGAAACACCATATATTTT. Translation gives CASREGIGNTIYF.